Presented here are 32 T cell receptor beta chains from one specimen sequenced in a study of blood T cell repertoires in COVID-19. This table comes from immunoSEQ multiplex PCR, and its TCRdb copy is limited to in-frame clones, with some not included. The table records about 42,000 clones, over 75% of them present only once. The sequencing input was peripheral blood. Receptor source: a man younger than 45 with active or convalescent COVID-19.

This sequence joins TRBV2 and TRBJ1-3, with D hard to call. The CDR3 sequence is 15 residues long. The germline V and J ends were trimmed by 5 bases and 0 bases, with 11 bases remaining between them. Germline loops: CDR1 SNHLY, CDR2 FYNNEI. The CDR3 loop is CASSRGGGSGNTIYF. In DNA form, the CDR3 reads TGTGCCAGCAGTCGCGGAGGAGGCTCTGGAAACACCATATATTTT.

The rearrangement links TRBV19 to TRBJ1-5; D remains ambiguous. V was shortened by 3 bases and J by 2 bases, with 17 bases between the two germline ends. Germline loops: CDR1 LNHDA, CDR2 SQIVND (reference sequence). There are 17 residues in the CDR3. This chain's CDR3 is CASSISAAPEGNQPQHF. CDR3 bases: TGTGCCAGTAGTATCTCGGCCGCCCCGGAGGGCAATCAGCCCCAGCATTTT. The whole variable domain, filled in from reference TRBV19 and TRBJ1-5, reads DGGITQSPKYLFRKEGQNVTLSCEQNLNHDAMYWYRQDPGQGLRLIYYSQIVNDFQKGDIAEGYSVSREKKESFPLTVTSAQKNPTAFYLCASSISAAPEGNQPQHFGDGTRLSIL.

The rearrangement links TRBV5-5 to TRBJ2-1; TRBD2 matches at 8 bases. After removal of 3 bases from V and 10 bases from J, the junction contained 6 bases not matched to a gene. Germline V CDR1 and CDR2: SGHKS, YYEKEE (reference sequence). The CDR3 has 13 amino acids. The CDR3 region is CASSSLSGSEQFF. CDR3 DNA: TGTGCCAGCAGCTCCCTCAGCGGGAGCGAGCAGTTCTTC. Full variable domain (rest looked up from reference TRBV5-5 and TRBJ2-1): DAGVTQSPTHLIKTRGQQVTLRCSPISGHKSVSWYQQVLGQGPQFIFQYYEKEERGRGNFPDRFSARQFPNYSSELNVNALLLGDSALYLCASSSLSGSEQFFGPGTRLTVL.

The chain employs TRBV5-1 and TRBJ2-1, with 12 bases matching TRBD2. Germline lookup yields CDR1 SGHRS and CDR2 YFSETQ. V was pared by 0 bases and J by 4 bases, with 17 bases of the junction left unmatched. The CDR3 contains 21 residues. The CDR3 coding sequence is TGCGCCAGCAGCTTGGGTGCGCGGGCGACTAGCGGGAGATCGGGTTACAATGAGCAGTTCTTC. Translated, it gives CASSLGARATSGRSGYNEQFF.

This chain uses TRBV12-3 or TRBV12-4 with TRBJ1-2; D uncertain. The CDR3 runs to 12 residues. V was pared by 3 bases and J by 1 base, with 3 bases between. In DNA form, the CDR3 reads TGTGCCAGCAGTTTCCTTAACTATGGCTACACCTTC. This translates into CASSFLNYGYTF.

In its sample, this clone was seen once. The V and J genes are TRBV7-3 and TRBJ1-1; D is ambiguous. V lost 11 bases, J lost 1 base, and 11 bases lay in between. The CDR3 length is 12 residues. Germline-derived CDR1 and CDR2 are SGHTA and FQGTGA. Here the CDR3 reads CALTGGNTEAFF. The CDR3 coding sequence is TGTGCCCTAACCGGAGGGAACACTGAAGCTTTCTTT.

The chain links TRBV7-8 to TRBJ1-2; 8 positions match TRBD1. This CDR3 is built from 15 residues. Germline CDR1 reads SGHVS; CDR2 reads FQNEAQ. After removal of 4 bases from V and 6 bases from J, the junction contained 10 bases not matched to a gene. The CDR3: CASSSRTGNLNGYTF. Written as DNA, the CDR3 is TGTGCCAGCAGCTCTCGGACAGGGAATCTGAATGGCTACACCTTC.

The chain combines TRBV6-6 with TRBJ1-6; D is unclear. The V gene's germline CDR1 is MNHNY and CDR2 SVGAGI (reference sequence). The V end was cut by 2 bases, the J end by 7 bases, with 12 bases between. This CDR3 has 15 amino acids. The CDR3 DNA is TGTGCCAGCAGTTACGATGGAAGGAGGAATTCACCCCTCCACTTT. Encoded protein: CASSYDGRRNSPLHF.

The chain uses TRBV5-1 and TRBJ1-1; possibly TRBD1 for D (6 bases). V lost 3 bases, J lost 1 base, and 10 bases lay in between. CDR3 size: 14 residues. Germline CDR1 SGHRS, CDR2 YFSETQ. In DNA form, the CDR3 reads TGCGCCAGCAGCTGGGACATGGGGAACACTGAAGCTTTCTTT. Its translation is CASSWDMGNTEAFF.

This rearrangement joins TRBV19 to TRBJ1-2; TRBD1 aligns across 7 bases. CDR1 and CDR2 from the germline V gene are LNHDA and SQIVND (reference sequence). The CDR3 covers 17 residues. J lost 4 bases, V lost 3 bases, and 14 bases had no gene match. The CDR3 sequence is CASSIIQKGARGYGYTF. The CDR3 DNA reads TGTGCCAGTAGTATTATCCAGAAGGGGGCGCGAGGCTATGGCTACACCTTC.

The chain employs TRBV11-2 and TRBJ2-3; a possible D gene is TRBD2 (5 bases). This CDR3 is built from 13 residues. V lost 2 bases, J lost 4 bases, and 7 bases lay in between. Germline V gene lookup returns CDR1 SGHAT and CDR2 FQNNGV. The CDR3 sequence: CASSLRESDTQYF. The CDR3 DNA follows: TGTGCCAGCAGCTTAAGGGAGTCAGATACGCAGTATTTT.

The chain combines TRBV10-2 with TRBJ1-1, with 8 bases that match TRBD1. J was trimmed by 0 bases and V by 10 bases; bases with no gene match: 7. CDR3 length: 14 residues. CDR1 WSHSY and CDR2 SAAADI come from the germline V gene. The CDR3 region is CATTGGVMNTEAFF. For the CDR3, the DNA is TGCGCCACCACAGGGGGGGTCATGAACACTGAAGCTTTCTTT.

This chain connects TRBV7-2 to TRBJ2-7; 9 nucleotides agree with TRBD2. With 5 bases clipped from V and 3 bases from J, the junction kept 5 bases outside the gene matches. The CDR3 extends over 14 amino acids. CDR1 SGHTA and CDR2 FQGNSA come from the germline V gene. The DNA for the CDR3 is TGTGCCAGCAGCGCCAGCGGGGGGAACTACGAGCAGTACGTC. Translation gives CASSASGGNYEQYV.

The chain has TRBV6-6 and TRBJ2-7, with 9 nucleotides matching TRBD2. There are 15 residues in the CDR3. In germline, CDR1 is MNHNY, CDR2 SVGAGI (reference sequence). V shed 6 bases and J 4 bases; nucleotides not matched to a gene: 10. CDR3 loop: CASSETGTSQYEQYF. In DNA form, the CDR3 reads TGTGCCAGCAGCGAAACCGGGACTAGCCAATACGAGCAGTACTTC.

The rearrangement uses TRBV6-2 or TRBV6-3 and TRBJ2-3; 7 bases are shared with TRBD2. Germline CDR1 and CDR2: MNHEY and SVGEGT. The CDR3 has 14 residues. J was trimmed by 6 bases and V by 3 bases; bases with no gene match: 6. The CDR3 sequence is CASSYFSGADTQYF. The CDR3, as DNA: TGTGCCAGCAGTTATTTCAGCGGGGCGGATACGCAGTATTTT.

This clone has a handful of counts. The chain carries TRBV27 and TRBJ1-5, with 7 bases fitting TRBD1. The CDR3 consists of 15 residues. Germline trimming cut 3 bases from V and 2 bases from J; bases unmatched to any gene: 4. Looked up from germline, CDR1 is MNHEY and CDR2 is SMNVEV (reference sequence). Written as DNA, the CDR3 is TGTGCCAGCAGTTTTCAGGGGGTTGGCAATCAGCCCCAGCATTTT. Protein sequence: CASSFQGVGNQPQHF.

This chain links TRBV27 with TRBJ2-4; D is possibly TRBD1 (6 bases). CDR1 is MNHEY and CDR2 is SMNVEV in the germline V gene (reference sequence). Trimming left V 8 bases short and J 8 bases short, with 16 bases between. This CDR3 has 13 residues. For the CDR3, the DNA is TGTGCCAGCGGACGGAACAGGGATGACATTCAGTACTTC. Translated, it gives CASGRNRDDIQYF.

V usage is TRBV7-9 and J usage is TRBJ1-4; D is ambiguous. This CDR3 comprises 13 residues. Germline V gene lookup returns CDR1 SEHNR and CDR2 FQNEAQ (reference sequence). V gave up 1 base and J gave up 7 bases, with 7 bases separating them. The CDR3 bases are TGTGCCAGCAGCTTAGTTAGTAGTGAAAAACTGTTTTTT. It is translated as CASSLVSSEKLFF.

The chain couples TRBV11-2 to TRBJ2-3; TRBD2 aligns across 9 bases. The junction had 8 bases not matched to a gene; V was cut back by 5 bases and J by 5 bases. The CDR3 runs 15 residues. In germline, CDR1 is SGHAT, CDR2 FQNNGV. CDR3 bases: TGTGCCAGCAGCCGTCGTCAACTAGCGGGAGATACGCAGTATTTT. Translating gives CASSRRQLAGDTQYF. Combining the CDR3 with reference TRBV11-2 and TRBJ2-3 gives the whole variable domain EAGVAQSPRYKIIEKRQSVAFWCNPISGHATLYWYQQILGQGPKLLIQFQNNGVVDDSQLPKDRFSAERLKGVDSTLKIQPAKLEDSAVYLCASSRRQLAGDTQYFGPGTRLTVL.

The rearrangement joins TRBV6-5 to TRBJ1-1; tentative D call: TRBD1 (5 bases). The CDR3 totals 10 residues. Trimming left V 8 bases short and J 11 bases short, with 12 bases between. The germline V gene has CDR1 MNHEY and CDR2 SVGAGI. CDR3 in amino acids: CASEQGDAFF. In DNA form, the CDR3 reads TGTGCCAGCGAGCAGGGTGATGCTTTCTTT.

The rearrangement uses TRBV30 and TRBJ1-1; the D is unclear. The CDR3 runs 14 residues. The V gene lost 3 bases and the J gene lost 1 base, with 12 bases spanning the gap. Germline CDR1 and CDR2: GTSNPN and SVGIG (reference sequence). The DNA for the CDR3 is TGTGCCTGGAGATTTAGTTCGGGGAACACTGAAGCTTTCTTT. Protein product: CAWRFSSGNTEAFF.

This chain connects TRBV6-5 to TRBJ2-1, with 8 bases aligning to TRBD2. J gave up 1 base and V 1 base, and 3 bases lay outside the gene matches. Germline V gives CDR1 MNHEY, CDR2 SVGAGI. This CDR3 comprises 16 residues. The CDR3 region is CASSYFSGRSYNEQFF. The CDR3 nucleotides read TGTGCCAGCAGTTACTTCAGCGGGAGATCCTACAATGAGCAGTTCTTC.

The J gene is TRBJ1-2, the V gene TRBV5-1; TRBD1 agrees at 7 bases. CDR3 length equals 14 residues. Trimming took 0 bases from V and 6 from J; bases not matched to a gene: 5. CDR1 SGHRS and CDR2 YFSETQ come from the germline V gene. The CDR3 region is CASSLAEGAHGYTF. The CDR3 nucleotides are TGCGCCAGCAGCTTGGCCGAGGGGGCACATGGCTACACCTTC.

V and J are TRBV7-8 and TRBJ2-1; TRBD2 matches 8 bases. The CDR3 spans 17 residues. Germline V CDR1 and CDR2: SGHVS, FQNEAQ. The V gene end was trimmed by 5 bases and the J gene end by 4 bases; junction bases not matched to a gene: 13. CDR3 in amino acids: CASSPLGGSGTYNEQFF. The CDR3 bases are TGTGCCAGCAGCCCCCTAGGCGGTAGCGGGACTTACAATGAGCAGTTCTTC.

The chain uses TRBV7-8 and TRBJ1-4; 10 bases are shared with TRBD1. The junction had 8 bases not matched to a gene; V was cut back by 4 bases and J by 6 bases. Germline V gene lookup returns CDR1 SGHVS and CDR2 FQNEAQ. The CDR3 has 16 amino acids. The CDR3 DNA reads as TGTGCCAGCAGCTCCTTGGGACAGGGGAGAGATGAAAAACTGTTTTTT. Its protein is CASSSLGQGRDEKLFF.

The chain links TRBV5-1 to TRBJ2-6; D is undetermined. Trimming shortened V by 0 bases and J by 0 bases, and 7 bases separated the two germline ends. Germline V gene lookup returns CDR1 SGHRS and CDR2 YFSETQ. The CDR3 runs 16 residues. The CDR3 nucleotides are TGCGCCAGCAGCTTGGAAGCTAACTCTGGGGCCAACGTCCTGACTTTC. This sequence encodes CASSLEANSGANVLTF.

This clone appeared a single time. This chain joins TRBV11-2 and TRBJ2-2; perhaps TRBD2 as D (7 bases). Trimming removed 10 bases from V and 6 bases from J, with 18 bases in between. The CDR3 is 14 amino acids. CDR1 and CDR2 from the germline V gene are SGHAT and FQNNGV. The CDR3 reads CATSYGGGSGELFF. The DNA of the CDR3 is TGTGCCACCTCTTATGGGGGGGGCTCCGGGGAGCTGTTTTTT.

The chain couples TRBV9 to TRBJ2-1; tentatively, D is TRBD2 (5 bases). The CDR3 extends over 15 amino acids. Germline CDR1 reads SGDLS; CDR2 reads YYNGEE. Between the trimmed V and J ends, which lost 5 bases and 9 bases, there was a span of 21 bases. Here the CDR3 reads CASSKRPGIPGEQFF. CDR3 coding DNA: TGTGCCAGCAGTAAACGTCCGGGAATCCCGGGTGAGCAGTTCTTC.

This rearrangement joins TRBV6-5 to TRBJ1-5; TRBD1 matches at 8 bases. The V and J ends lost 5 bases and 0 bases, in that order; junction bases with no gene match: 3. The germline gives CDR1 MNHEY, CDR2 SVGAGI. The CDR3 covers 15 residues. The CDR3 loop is CASSNQGASNQPQHF. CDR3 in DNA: TGTGCCAGCAGTAACCAGGGGGCTAGCAATCAGCCCCAGCATTTT.

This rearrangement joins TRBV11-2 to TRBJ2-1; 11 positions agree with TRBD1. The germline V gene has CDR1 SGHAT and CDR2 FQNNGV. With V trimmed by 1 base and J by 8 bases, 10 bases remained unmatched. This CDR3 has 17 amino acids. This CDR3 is CASSLANRDRGFDEQFF. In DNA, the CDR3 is TGTGCCAGCAGCTTAGCGAATCGGGACAGGGGGTTCGATGAGCAGTTCTTC.

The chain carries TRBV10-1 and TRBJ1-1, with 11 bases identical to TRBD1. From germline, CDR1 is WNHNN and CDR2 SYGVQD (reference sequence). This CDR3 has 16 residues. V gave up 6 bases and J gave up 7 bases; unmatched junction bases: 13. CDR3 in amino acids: CASSSGTGGPWGEAFF. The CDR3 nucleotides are TGCGCCAGCAGCTCCGGGACAGGGGGGCCTTGGGGTGAAGCTTTCTTT.

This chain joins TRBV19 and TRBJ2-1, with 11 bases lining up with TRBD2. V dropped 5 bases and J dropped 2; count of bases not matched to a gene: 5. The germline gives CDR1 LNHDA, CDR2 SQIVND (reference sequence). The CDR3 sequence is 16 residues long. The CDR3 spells CASSQTSGGTYNEQFF. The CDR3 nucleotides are TGTGCCAGTAGTCAAACTAGCGGGGGTACCTACAATGAGCAGTTCTTC.